The T cell receptor beta chain described here comes from a study of T cell responses to AZD1222 COVID-19 vaccine (dated by TCRdb to the early 2020s). About the study as a whole: Because spike-specific TCR depth and breadth did not differ between the two schedules, AZD1222 recipients who got a second dose at roughly 4 weeks were pooled with those who got a second dose at roughly 12 weeks. TCR sequencing covered about 230 trial participants: 200 to 220 given two doses of AZD1222 and about 26 given two doses of MenACWY control vaccine. Trial participants were enrolled by age into 18-55, 56-69 and 70-plus year subgroups, with around 150, 28 and 57 TCR-sequenced participants respectively. The study at large found these results: After two AZD1222 doses, both the breadth and the depth of spike-specific TCRs were significantly higher than at day 0 and than in MenACWY recipients. Because no day 14 peak-response samples were available, repertoires were characterized only after the peak T cell response. Conclusions about previously exposed vaccinees were limited because only six AZD1222 recipients were SARS-CoV-2 seropositive at baseline. Most participants were white British and females outnumbered males, and the authors suggested that clonal diversity may have been underestimated. Epitopes outside the regions mutated in the B.1.351 and B.1.1.7 variants were reportedly recognized by nearly half of the unique spike-specific TCRs. Vaccine-associated CD4 TCRs spanned the whole spike protein, with dominant responses in regions 160-218 and 743-854. In the small 56-69-year group, the increase in depth fell short of significance, most likely because of low power.

The CDR3 regions of human TCRbeta chains were analyzed by immunosequencing. Under the source paper's analysis protocol: TCRs in the repertoires were compared against a reference library of SARS-CoV-2-specific TCRs that had been generated with the MIRA antigen-specificity platform. Breadth was defined as the fraction of unique TCRs that were SARS-CoV-2-associated, and depth was defined as the fraction of total T cells that were SARS-CoV-2-associated. Using the MIRA data, each spike-specific TCR was mapped to the spike region that the TCR reacts to and placed in a CD4 or CD8 class. Log10-transformed breadth and depth values were compared by one-way ANOVA with Sidak's multiple comparisons tests. This immuneACCESS table, as held by TCRdb, lists in-frame sequences with V and J called but not all clones. Of the missing ones, under half trace to an unresolved V gene in checked studies; the others have no known cause. The V and J calls and the clone size are those of that table, but D and trimming were determined from the DNA. A total of 150,000 to 200,000 clones appear in this sample, roughly 92% of them only once. The biggest ten clones account for roughly 2.3% of the sample.

The CDR3 starts with the cysteine, ends with the phenylalanine, and has 14 residues. CDR3 DNA is the only sequence kept; it has 42 bases, read in frame from the first base. V lost 11 bases and J lost 0 bases; the stretch between them is 14 bases long. Sequences MNHEY (CDR1) and SVGAGI (CDR2) are obtained from the germline V gene. A remark on this clone: The specificity of this receptor is unknown. The input lacks base qualities; no much larger clone sits a single base away.

In the paper's terms, the time point label means: baseline before first vaccination. Vaccinee samples were obtained from the UK trials COV001 and COV002, which included a single-blind randomized controlled phase 2/3 trial of AZD1222 (ChAdOx1 nCoV-19) in healthy adults. For TCRbeta chain sequencing, PBMC samples were collected from trial participants at day 0 and at day 28 after the second dose. The chain joins TRBV6-5 to TRBJ1-3, with the D segment identity uncertain. The input for sequencing was peripheral blood, taken on day 0 of AZD1222 vaccination. The receptor was isolated from an adult in good health. The CDR3 has the sequence CACGATTSGNTIYF. The DNA sequence is as follows: TGTGCCTGCGGAGCCACAACCTCTGGAAACACCATATATTTT.